This T cell receptor (beta chain) emerged from a study of shared clonotypes between healthy human individuals (TCRdb year 2020). With respect to the entire study: A couple of women and a few men aged 18 to 49 years were included in the cohort. Libraries were prepared and TCR repertoires were sequenced by different laboratories using diverse techniques, in order to increase sequencing depth and limit assay-specific biases. The study deeply sequenced blood TCR repertoires of 5 or 6 healthy adults to estimate repertoire size and the extent of clonotype sharing between individuals. Per donor, three plates each were used for CD4 naive and CD4 memory, two for CD8 naive, and one for CD8 memory. Between about 0.94 and 10 billion PBMCs per donor were obtained by leukapheresis. General study outcomes and caveats: Only blood was sampled, and tissue TCR repertoires likely differ from those in blood. Incomplete sequencing was indicated by rarefaction of sorted-subset datasets, despite the large sequencing depth. Across four donors, approximately 4.9% of naive CD4, around 3.5% of naive CD8, 2% to 2.5% of memory CD4, and 0.4% to 0.45% of memory CD8 clonotypes were shared. The small number of donors limited the genetic and exposure-history diversity represented. Pairwise subsampling led to the expectation that sequencing depth would affect the degree of clonotype sharing among donors. Clonotypes shared by all four sorted-subset donors showed higher generation probabilities than non-shared clonotypes. Estimated clonotype richness was generally larger for naive than for memory subsets.

Healthy HIV-negative adults with no recently reported acute infections or vaccinations were included as donors. All donors were Caucasian adults living in Nashville, Tennessee, USA. Magnetic negative selection was used to enrich CD4+ T cells, after which naive cells were positively selected on CD45RA and the negative fraction became the memory subset. Blood was collected by leukapheresis, and PBMCs were isolated by Ficoll-Histopaque density gradient centrifugation and then cryopreserved in liquid nitrogen vapor phase. Purity and quantity of every magnetically sorted T cell population were checked by analytical flow cytometry. Each sorted fraction had its genomic DNA isolated and then quantified by UV absorbance on a Nanodrop 2000c. TCR CDR3 regions were amplified from genomic DNA by multiplex PCR using the deep immunoSEQ assay. For each cell subset, the extracted genomic DNA was distributed evenly across all wells of several immunoSEQ 96-well plates, and each plate served as one replicate. For sorted subsets, 200 to 250 ng of genomic DNA, equivalent to 30,000 or so T cell genomes, went into each replicate PCR. The purified libraries were quantified using a Qubit 3.0 fluorometer, sized with a Bioanalyzer 2100, and then quantified again using the KAPA Library Quantification kit. Each immunoSEQ 96-well plate was sequenced on its own single-read 150-cycle Illumina NextSeq 550 flow cell. The source study handled its data this way. Because the immunoSEQ output held only junctional sequences and lacked quality scores, the filtering could not match the filtering applied to full-length reads. To assign V/J genes and CDR3, sequences were annotated against IMGT germline references using PyIR, a Python wrapper for IgBLAST v1.9. Any read was removed if the V/J assignment was weak (E-value above 1e-6), the CDR3 was missing, or the read contained stop codons, out-of-frame junctions, or ambiguous translated residues. V3J clonotypes were defined by identical inferred V gene, J gene, and CDR3 amino acid sequence. The percentage overlap between two repertoires was calculated by dividing the number of shared unique clonotypes by the size of the smaller repertoire. Repertoire richness was assessed with RTK rarefaction, the Chao1 estimator, and Recon v2.1 estimates of unobserved clonotypes. Generation probabilities were computed with OLGA for all TCRbeta clonotypes obtained by the gDNA method from several donors. TCRdb holds this immuneACCESS table with in-frame rearrangements only. Some clones are missing; in checked studies, unresolved V genes explain under half, and the rest has no known cause. The V and J calls and clone size are taken from that table; D and trimming were inferred from the DNA. The sample data list roughly 1.4 million clones, and approximately 98.5% of these were observed just once. Of the sample, approximately 0.38% falls within the top ten clones.

Worth noting for this clone: What antigen it recognizes has not been identified. Qualities for individual bases were not recorded, and no much larger clone is one base off.

The CDR3 has 14 amino acids, counting the end cysteine and phenylalanine. CDR3 DNA only is kept here, 42 bases in frame from base 1. The germline V end is reduced by 3 bases and the J end by 4 bases; junction bases left unmatched: 0. Reading the germline V gene (reference sequence) gives CDR1 LNHDA and CDR2 SQIVND. The rearrangement joined TRBV19 to TRBJ2-5; 12 bases in the junction line up with TRBD2. The source material was naive CD4+ T cells sorted from blood. The cell subset or site label of this sample denotes: CD45RA+ positively selected. The sequence was collected from a man aged 30 to 39 in good health. The nucleotide sequence is given as TGTGCCAGTAGTATGGGACTAGCGGGAGAGACCCAGTACTTC. This is translated as CASSMGLAGETQYF.